The 28 T cell receptor beta chains below all came from one sample that was sequenced in a study of blood T cell repertoires in COVID-19. Only in-frame clones appear in the TCRdb table, and some are missing; sequencing was by immunoSEQ multiplex PCR. The sample lists more than 95,000 clones; around 90% were seen once. Material: peripheral blood. These receptor sequences come from a human donor in a cohort sampled during active COVID-19.

This chain joins TRBV9 and TRBJ2-2; TRBD2 matches at 10 bases. Germline CDR1 reads SGDLS; CDR2 reads YYNGEE. The CDR3 loop spans 19 amino acids. The J segment lost 7 bases and the V segment lost 5 bases, leaving 20 bases of the junction unmatched. The CDR3 is CASSLSGTAASGSSGELFF. The CDR3 bases are TGTGCCAGCAGTCTGTCCGGGACAGCGGCTAGCGGGAGTAGCGGGGAGCTGTTTTTT. The full variable domain, rest sourced from reference TRBV9 and TRBJ2-2, is DSGVTQTPKHLITATGQRVTLRCSPRSGDLSVYWYQQSLDQGLQFLIQYYNGEERAKGNILERFSAQQFPDLHSELNLSSLELGDSALYFCASSLSGTAASGSSGELFFGEGSRLTVL.

The chain has TRBV5-1 and TRBJ2-5; D remains unclear. The CDR3 contains 12 residues. CDR1 is SGHRS and CDR2 is YFSETQ in the germline V gene. V was shortened by 2 bases and J by 5 bases, with 7 bases between the two germline ends. The CDR3 coding sequence is TGCGCCAGCAGCTTTACTCCGGAGACCCAGTACTTC. Encoded protein: CASSFTPETQYF. The variable domain in full, completed from reference TRBV5-1 and TRBJ2-5, reads KAGVTQTPRYLIKTRGQQVTLSCSPISGHRSVSWYQQTPGQGLQFLFEYFSETQRNKGNFPGRFSGRQFSNSRSEMNVSTLELGDSALYLCASSFTPETQYFGPGTRLLVL.

This chain uses TRBV7-6 with TRBJ2-1, with a tentative D call TRBD1 (6 bases). The CDR3 spans 15 residues. Germline V gene sequence: CDR1 SGHVS, CDR2 FNYEAQ. V was trimmed by 6 bases and J by 3 bases, leaving 15 bases between them. This CDR3 reads CASRPTGSDYNEQFF. The CDR3 DNA reads TGTGCCAGCAGGCCCACAGGGTCCGACTACAATGAGCAGTTCTTC.

The chain has TRBV5-1 and TRBJ1-1; 7 bases are a match to TRBD1. Germline V lookup: CDR1 SGHRS, CDR2 YFSETQ. V shed 5 bases and J 1 base; nucleotides not matched to a gene: 2. There are 13 residues in the CDR3. This CDR3 is CASRGTENTEAFF. For the CDR3, the DNA is TGCGCCAGCAGAGGGACAGAGAACACTGAAGCTTTCTTT. The full variable domain, completed using reference TRBV5-1 and TRBJ1-1, is KAGVTQTPRYLIKTRGQQVTLSCSPISGHRSVSWYQQTPGQGLQFLFEYFSETQRNKGNFPGRFSGRQFSNSRSEMNVSTLELGDSALYLCASRGTENTEAFFGQGTRLTVV.

The chain employs TRBV7-2 and TRBJ1-1; D is ambiguous. Germline values: CDR1 SGHTA, CDR2 FQGNSA. The V end was cut by 5 bases, the J end by 8 bases, with 9 bases between. This CDR3 is built from 11 residues. CDR3 region: CASSLHQEAFF. The CDR3 coding sequence is TGTGCCAGCAGCCTCCACCAGGAAGCTTTCTTT.

This sequence joins TRBV5-6 and TRBJ2-3; TRBD1 agrees at 8 bases. Germline CDR1 SGHDT, CDR2 YYEEEE. The CDR3 is made up of 16 amino acids. J was trimmed by 4 bases and V by 4 bases; bases with no gene match: 11. The CDR3 loop is CASSTLLQGEADTQYF. CDR3 DNA: TGTGCCAGCAGCACTCTTTTACAGGGGGAAGCAGATACGCAGTATTTT.

The chain links TRBV2 to TRBJ1-2; 7 bases align to TRBD1. Germline V gene sequence: CDR1 SNHLY, CDR2 FYNNEI. V gave up 10 bases and J gave up 3 bases; unmatched junction bases: 14. The CDR3 consists of 15 residues. This chain's CDR3 is CATEGQTDPYYGYTF. CDR3 nucleotide sequence: TGTGCCACAGAGGGACAGACGGACCCCTACTATGGCTACACCTTC.

The J gene is TRBJ2-1, the V gene TRBV9; TRBD2 might be the D (6 bases). The CDR3 is 14 residues long. The germline V gene encodes CDR1 SGDLS and CDR2 YYNGEE. V dropped 0 bases and J dropped 6 bases, with 10 bases sitting between them. CDR3 coding DNA: TGTGCCAGCAGCGTAGAACTAGCCGGCAATGAGCAGTTCTTC. It specifies CASSVELAGNEQFF. Supplemented by reference TRBV9 and TRBJ2-1, the full variable domain reads DSGVTQTPKHLITATGQRVTLRCSPRSGDLSVYWYQQSLDQGLQFLIQYYNGEERAKGNILERFSAQQFPDLHSELNLSSLELGDSALYFCASSVELAGNEQFFGPGTRLTVL.

This clone was counted between two and nine times. The chain links TRBV2 to TRBJ1-4, with D possibly matching TRBD1 (5 bases). V dropped 10 bases and J dropped 16 bases, with 22 bases sitting between them. Germline V gene sequence: CDR1 SNHLY, CDR2 FYNNEI. The CDR3 loop spans 12 amino acids. CDR3 coding DNA: TGTGCCACCGAAGGGGAGGCGGCAGGGCAGTTTTTT. It encodes CATEGEAAGQFF.

The V call is TRBV19, the J call TRBJ1-5, with a weak D call TRBD1 (5 bases). Deletions cut 2 bases from V and 6 bases from J, with 11 bases between. The CDR3 loop spans 14 amino acids. Germline CDR1 LNHDA, CDR2 SQIVND (reference sequence). The CDR3, as DNA: TGTGCCAGTAGTATACGGGGGTACGGTCAGCCCCAGCATTTT. This gives the protein CASSIRGYGQPQHF. Complete variable domain (other parts from reference TRBV19 and TRBJ1-5): DGGITQSPKYLFRKEGQNVTLSCEQNLNHDAMYWYRQDPGQGLRLIYYSQIVNDFQKGDIAEGYSVSREKKESFPLTVTSAQKNPTAFYLCASSIRGYGQPQHFGDGTRLSIL.

The chain carries TRBV19 and TRBJ2-3, with 7 bases identical to TRBD2. CDR1 and CDR2 from the germline V gene are LNHDA and SQIVND (reference sequence). V dropped 6 bases and J dropped 2; count of bases not matched to a gene: 8. The CDR3 is 15 amino acids. CDR3 region: CASSPGGINTDTQYF. DNA for the CDR3: TGTGCCAGTAGCCCCGGGGGGATTAACACAGATACGCAGTATTTT.

V is TRBV7-8 and J is TRBJ2-7; D might be TRBD2 (6 bases). V was pared by 0 bases and J by 3 bases, with 12 bases between. From germline, CDR1 is SGHVS and CDR2 FQNEAQ. The CDR3 spans 15 residues. CDR3 sequence (DNA): TGTGCCAGCAGCTTAGCGTATGGGGGAGGCTACGAGCAGTACTTC. The encoded protein is CASSLAYGGGYEQYF.

The count of this clone is one. The chain has TRBV9 and TRBJ1-3; 10 bases are a match to TRBD1. J gave up 1 base and V 3 bases, and 7 bases lay outside the gene matches. Per germline, CDR1 SGDLS and CDR2 YYNGEE. This CDR3 has 17 residues. CDR3 loop: CASSARGTGDSGNTIYF. The CDR3 nucleotides are TGTGCCAGCAGCGCTCGCGGGACAGGGGATTCTGGAAACACCATATATTTT.

The rearrangement links TRBV7-6 to TRBJ2-5; 7 nucleotides align to TRBD2. V trimming: 1 base; J trimming: 5 bases; junction bases outside the gene matches: 1. Germline CDR1 SGHVS, CDR2 FNYEAQ. This CDR3 spans 13 amino acids. CDR3 DNA sequence: TGTGCCAGCAGCTTAGGGACTAGTGAGACCCAGTACTTC. It translates to CASSLGTSETQYF.

This chain uses TRBV28 with TRBJ1-6; 8 bases align to TRBD1. The V gene's germline CDR1 is MDHEN and CDR2 SYDVKM. V lost 3 bases to trimming and J lost 9 bases; unmatched junction nucleotides: 7. The CDR3 has 15 amino acids. This CDR3 reads CASSFRAGGVSPLHF. The CDR3 DNA is TGTGCCAGCAGTTTCCGGGCAGGGGGCGTTTCACCCCTCCACTTT.

V usage is TRBV7-9 and J usage is TRBJ2-1, with TRBD2 matching 7 bases. This CDR3 has 16 residues. Trimming at V came to 5 bases and at J to 2 bases, leaving 9 bases not matched to a gene. Germline V gene sequence: CDR1 SEHNR, CDR2 FQNEAQ (reference sequence). Here the CDR3 reads CASSTWGGKPYNEQFF. CDR3 bases: TGTGCCAGCAGCACCTGGGGGGGGAAGCCCTACAATGAGCAGTTCTTC.

The chain couples TRBV9 to TRBJ2-7; 13 bases are shared with TRBD2. V gave up 3 bases and J gave up 7 bases; unmatched junction bases: 13. The CDR3 spans 17 residues. The germline V gene encodes CDR1 SGDLS and CDR2 YYNGEE. The CDR3 here is CASSADRTSGSSGEQYF. The CDR3 DNA sequence: TGTGCCAGCAGCGCCGATCGGACTAGCGGGAGCTCGGGGGAGCAGTACTTC.

This clone was seen once. The chain employs TRBV2 and TRBJ1-2; 8 nucleotides line up with TRBD1. With V trimmed by 7 bases and J by 7 bases, 8 bases remained unmatched. This CDR3 contains 13 residues. Germline lookup yields CDR1 SNHLY and CDR2 FYNNEI. Written as DNA, the CDR3 is TGTGCCAGCATGGACAGGGAGGATAGTGGCTACACCTTC. Translating gives CASMDREDSGYTF.

This clone appeared a single time. Here the CDR3 reads CASRRQGYNSPLHF. CDR3 sequence (DNA): TGTGCCAGCAGAAGACAGGGCTATAATTCACCCCTCCACTTT. The V call is TRBV6-5, the J call TRBJ1-6, with TRBD1 identical over 7 bases. The CDR3 extends over 14 amino acids. Losses at the gene ends were 6 bases for V and 3 bases for J; bases not matched to a gene: 2. From germline, CDR1 is MNHEY and CDR2 SVGAGI.

J is TRBJ2-3 and V is TRBV6-5; maybe TRBD1 (6 bases). V lost 7 bases, J lost 2 bases, and 13 bases lay in between. Germline CDR1 MNHEY, CDR2 SVGAGI. This CDR3 has 14 residues. The CDR3 loop is CASTLTGPTDTQYF. Here the CDR3 DNA reads TGTGCCAGCACGTTAACAGGGCCCACAGATACGCAGTATTTT.

The table lists this clone with a count of one. The rearrangement joins TRBV18 to TRBJ1-6; 7 bases are shared with TRBD1. Germline V CDR1 and CDR2: KGHSH, LQKENI. V gave up 2 bases and J gave up 10 bases; unmatched junction bases: 14. This CDR3 region has 17 residues. CDR3 sequence (DNA): TGTGCCAGCTCACCATTGCCCGGGACAGTAGTACAGTCACCCCTCCACTTT. It translates to CASSPLPGTVVQSPLHF.

This clone has just a few counts. V usage is TRBV5-4 and J usage is TRBJ2-5; 10 positions match TRBD1. Unmatched junction bases numbered 19, after V lost 0 bases and J lost 5 bases. This CDR3 comprises 20 residues. Per the germline V gene, CDR1 is SGHNT and CDR2 is YYREEE (reference sequence). The CDR3 is CASSLGTKADRQGAGETQYF. The CDR3 coding sequence is TGTGCCAGCAGCTTGGGGACAAAAGCGGACCGACAGGGGGCTGGGGAGACCCAGTACTTC.

This sequence joins TRBV6-2 or TRBV6-3 and TRBJ2-7; perhaps TRBD1 as D (6 bases). Per the germline V gene, CDR1 is MNHEY and CDR2 is SVGEGT. Trimming stripped 0 bases from V and 4 bases from J, with 10 bases between. This CDR3 has 14 amino acids. This CDR3 is CASSYSTRGYEQYF. In DNA, the CDR3 is TGTGCCAGCAGTTACTCGACCAGGGGTTACGAGCAGTACTTC.

The chain uses TRBV7-9 and TRBJ1-2, with TRBD1 identical over 8 bases. The trim removed 0 bases at V and 10 bases at J, leaving 7 bases unmatched. Per germline, CDR1 SEHNR and CDR2 FQNEAQ (reference sequence). This CDR3 comprises 14 residues. The DNA of the CDR3 is TGTGCCAGCAGCTTAGCGCCGTCGACAGGGGACTACACCTTC. This sequence encodes CASSLAPSTGDYTF.

This chain links TRBV7-9 with TRBJ2-1, with 9 bases aligning to TRBD1. The junction had 9 bases not matched to a gene; V was cut back by 2 bases and J by 4 bases. CDR3 length equals 17 residues. The germline CDR1 and CDR2 sequences are SEHNR and FQNEAQ (reference sequence). The CDR3 DNA reads TGTGCCAGCAGCTTACGACAGGGGGAACCGGGATACAATGAGCAGTTCTTC. Amino acids: CASSLRQGEPGYNEQFF.

The rearrangement joins TRBV10-2 to TRBJ2-3; perhaps TRBD2 as D (6 bases). This CDR3 comprises 14 residues. V was cut by 8 bases and J by 7 bases, with 19 bases left in between. Germline values: CDR1 WSHSY, CDR2 SAAADI. CDR3 sequence: CASGTGTPRHTQYF. The CDR3 nucleotides are TGCGCCAGCGGTACCGGGACTCCCCGCCATACGCAGTATTTT.

The DNA for the CDR3 is TGCAGTGCTAGATCGGACACTGAAGCTTTCTTT. It is translated as CSARSDTEAFF. The chain joins TRBV20-1 to TRBJ1-1, with unresolved D. The CDR3 contains 11 residues. Trimming cost V 2 bases and J 3 bases, with 4 bases left between them. The germline V gene has CDR1 DFQATT and CDR2 SNEGSKA (reference sequence).

The chain has TRBV6-6 and TRBJ1-4; D perhaps matches TRBD1 (5 bases). The germline V gene has CDR1 MNHNY and CDR2 SVGAGI (reference sequence). The ends were cut back, 5 bases at V and 8 bases at J, with 15 bases in the middle. CDR3 length: 14 amino acids. CDR3 sequence: CASSPDSGHEKLFF. CDR3 in DNA: TGTGCCAGCAGTCCCGACAGTGGGCACGAAAAACTGTTTTTT.